This passage covers 30 T cell receptor beta chains from one sample sequenced in a study of blood T cell repertoires in COVID-19. Libraries were prepared by immunoSEQ multiplex PCR; TCRdb keeps only in-frame clonotypes and omits some of them. The data show 120,000 or so clones, around 80% seen once. Sequences were obtained from peripheral blood. Receptor source: a man aged 65-85 years with acute or convalescent COVID-19.

The rearrangement links TRBV5-4 to TRBJ2-7, with D possibly being TRBD2 (6 bases). The CDR3 has 15 amino acids. The ends were cut back, 4 bases at V and 0 bases at J, with 14 bases in the middle. The germline V gene encodes CDR1 SGHNT and CDR2 YYREEE (reference sequence). The CDR3 loop is CASSVSSVYSYEQYF. Written as DNA, the CDR3 is TGTGCCAGCAGCGTATCTAGCGTATACTCCTACGAGCAGTACTTC.

V usage is TRBV5-8 and J usage is TRBJ2-5; D may be TRBD2 (7 bases). Trimming removed 3 bases at V and 5 bases at J, with 26 bases between. The CDR3 runs to 18 residues. CDR1 and CDR2 (germline): SGHTS, YDEGEE. CDR3 DNA: TGTGCCAGCAGCTCTGAGCAGCCTCTAAGGGGGGGTTCTGAGACCCAGTACTTC. This gives the protein CASSSEQPLRGGSETQYF.

The chain has TRBV19 and TRBJ2-4; 8 nucleotides agree with TRBD2. V dropped 6 bases and J dropped 1; count of bases not matched to a gene: 11. Germline CDR1 and CDR2: LNHDA and SQIVND (reference sequence). The CDR3 covers 17 residues. The chain's CDR3 is CASSPGGGRRAKNIQYF. The CDR3 bases are TGTGCCAGTAGCCCCGGGGGGGGGAGGAGGGCCAAAAACATTCAGTACTTC.

The chain uses TRBV4-1 and TRBJ1-3, with D tentatively TRBD1 (6 bases). The germline gives CDR1 MGHRA, CDR2 YSYEKL. V lost 4 bases, J lost 4 bases, and 17 bases lay in between. The CDR3 sequence is 16 residues long. CDR3: CASSPKGAGAGNTIYF. In DNA form, the CDR3 reads TGCGCCAGCAGCCCCAAAGGCGCAGGGGCAGGAAACACCATATATTTT.

This chain uses TRBV19 with TRBJ2-7, with 9 bases aligning to TRBD1. The CDR3 is made up of 15 amino acids. Trimming removed 8 bases from V and 0 bases from J; junction bases left unmatched: 8. Germline loops: CDR1 LNHDA, CDR2 SQIVND (reference sequence). The CDR3: CASSSGTGLSYEQYF. DNA of the CDR3: TGTGCCAGTTCCTCCGGGACAGGGCTCTCCTACGAGCAGTACTTC.

The J gene is TRBJ1-1, the V gene TRBV6-2 or TRBV6-3; 9 bases map to TRBD1. Trimming took 0 bases from V and 7 from J; bases not matched to a gene: 9. Germline values: CDR1 MNHEY, CDR2 SVGEGT. This CDR3 contains 16 residues. This CDR3 reads CASSYSFPQGAIEAFF. In DNA form, the CDR3 reads TGTGCCAGCAGTTACTCTTTCCCACAGGGGGCAATTGAAGCTTTCTTT.

This clone has just one count. The chain uses TRBV6-6 and TRBJ1-4; 8 nucleotides align to TRBD1. This CDR3 region has 14 residues. V gave up 6 bases and J gave up 6 bases; unmatched junction bases: 6. Germline V gene sequence: CDR1 MNHNY, CDR2 SVGAGI (reference sequence). The CDR3 bases are TGTGCCAGCAGGCCTACAGGGGGACATGAAAAACTGTTTTTT. This translates into CASRPTGGHEKLFF.

The V gene is TRBV19, the J gene TRBJ1-6; 10 nucleotides align to TRBD1. Germline trimming cut 6 bases from V and 4 bases from J; bases unmatched to any gene: 6. The CDR3 covers 16 residues. Per germline, CDR1 LNHDA and CDR2 SQIVND (reference sequence). The CDR3 region is CASSAGTGVYNSPLHF. CDR3 DNA sequence: TGTGCCAGTAGCGCCGGGACAGGGGTTTATAATTCACCCCTCCACTTT.

The V gene is TRBV27, the J gene TRBJ1-6; D call uncertain. The CDR3 runs to 13 residues. Germline CDR1 and CDR2: MNHEY and SMNVEV (reference sequence). V was pared by 7 bases and J by 13 bases, with 17 bases between. CDR3 protein: CASTDTQGIPLHF. The CDR3 nucleotides read TGTGCCAGCACCGACACTCAAGGTATCCCCCTCCACTTT.

V and J are TRBV7-3 and TRBJ1-2; D is unresolved. The CDR3 totals 15 residues. Per germline, CDR1 SGHTA and CDR2 FQGTGA. Trimming pared 3 bases from V and 8 bases from J, leaving 19 bases between. CDR3 bases: TGTGCCAGCAGCTTCATGCCGGGCGGGCGGGGAGGCTACACCTTC. Translated: CASSFMPGGRGGYTF.

The chain couples TRBV5-5 to TRBJ2-3; 7 positions agree with TRBD1. The CDR3 totals 15 residues. Germline loops: CDR1 SGHKS, CDR2 YYEKEE (reference sequence). After removal of 0 bases from V and 3 bases from J, the junction contained 4 bases not matched to a gene. Here the CDR3 reads CASSLVTGRTDTQYF. CDR3 DNA sequence: TGTGCCAGCAGCTTGGTGACAGGGAGAACAGATACGCAGTATTTT.

V is TRBV6-5 and J is TRBJ1-1; 8 bases match TRBD1. CDR3 length equals 13 residues. CDR1 is MNHEY and CDR2 is SVGAGI in the germline V gene. The V and J ends lost 7 bases and 6 bases, in that order; junction bases with no gene match: 7. CDR3 in DNA: TGTGCCAGCAACTCCGGACAGGGTGCTGAAGCTTTCTTT. This codes for CASNSGQGAEAFF.

This sequence joins TRBV28 and TRBJ1-2; no clear D gene. Germline assignment: CDR1 MDHEN and CDR2 SYDVKM. V lost 5 bases, J lost 8 bases, and 12 bases lay in between. The CDR3 loop spans 12 amino acids. For the CDR3, the DNA is TGTGCCAGCAGTATCTCCGCAGGAGGCTACACCTTC. This translates into CASSISAGGYTF.

The sample holds one count of this clone. This sequence joins TRBV3-1 (or the pseudogene TRBV3-2) and TRBJ1-2, with 9 bases fitting TRBD1. This CDR3 contains 14 residues. Trimming took 0 bases from V and 7 from J; bases not matched to a gene: 3. Germline CDR1 is LGHDT and CDR2 is YNNKEL (reference sequence). DNA for the CDR3: TGTGCCAGCAGCCAAGAGGGACAGGGAGGTGGCTACACCTTC. Amino acid sequence: CASSQEGQGGGYTF.

In DNA form, the CDR3 reads TGTGCCAGCAGTTACTCCTCGAGGGTACAGGGCTACACCTTC. It specifies CASSYSSRVQGYTF. The V and J genes are TRBV6-5 and TRBJ1-2; D call uncertain. Looked up from germline, CDR1 is MNHEY and CDR2 is SVGAGI. The V and J ends lost 0 bases and 8 bases respectively, with 13 bases between them. This CDR3 contains 14 residues.

This clone has a handful of counts. This chain links TRBV19 with TRBJ2-3, with a tentative D call TRBD2 (5 bases). Germline assignment: CDR1 LNHDA and CDR2 SQIVND (reference sequence). Trimming shortened V by 3 bases and J by 2 bases, and 12 bases separated the two germline ends. This CDR3 contains 15 residues. The chain's CDR3 is CASSMGPDSTDTQYF. DNA for the CDR3: TGTGCCAGTAGTATGGGCCCGGACTCCACAGATACGCAGTATTTT.

CDR3: CASSTTGSNQPQHF. The CDR3, as DNA: TGTGCCAGTAGTACAACAGGTAGCAATCAGCCCCAGCATTTT. The rearrangement links TRBV19 to TRBJ1-5, with D perhaps matching TRBD1 (5 bases). Trimming shortened V by 4 bases and J by 0 bases, and 7 bases separated the two germline ends. Germline CDR1 and CDR2: LNHDA and SQIVND (reference sequence). CDR3 length: 14 residues.

The chain combines TRBV9 with TRBJ2-2; 11 bases are shared with TRBD2. CDR3 length: 17 residues. Germline CDR1 reads SGDLS; CDR2 reads YYNGEE. The ends lost 4 bases at V and 0 bases at J; junction bases unmatched: 5. CDR3 region: CASSLGLAGSNTGELFF. The CDR3 nucleotides are TGTGCCAGCAGCCTAGGACTAGCGGGTTCGAACACCGGGGAGCTGTTTTTT.

The gene calls are TRBV7-2 and TRBJ2-3; D gene ambiguous. Deletions cut 5 bases from V and 6 bases from J, with 6 bases between. The CDR3 totals 11 residues. Germline-derived CDR1 and CDR2 are SGHTA and FQGNSA. This CDR3 reads CASSQRDTQYF. DNA for the CDR3: TGTGCCAGCAGCCAGAGGGATACGCAGTATTTT.

The genes are TRBV3-1 (or the pseudogene TRBV3-2) and TRBJ1-4, with 11 positions matching TRBD1. The V segment lost 3 bases and the J segment 4 bases; nucleotides outside the gene matches: 1. CDR1 and CDR2 from the germline V gene are LGHDT and YNNKEL (reference sequence). There are 15 residues in the CDR3. In DNA, the CDR3 is TGTGCCAGCAGCCAGGGGACAGGGGGTAATGAAAAACTGTTTTTT. Amino acid sequence: CASSQGTGGNEKLFF.

This clone was counted between two and nine times. J is TRBJ1-1 and V is TRBV5-4; tentatively, D is TRBD1 (6 bases). Trimming stripped 3 bases from V and 3 bases from J, with 9 bases between. The CDR3 consists of 13 residues. The germline gives CDR1 SGHNT, CDR2 YYREEE (reference sequence). The CDR3 DNA reads TGTGCCAGCAGCTCACAGGGTTACACTGAAGCTTTCTTT. It is translated as CASSSQGYTEAFF.

This chain links TRBV19 with TRBJ1-6; 9 bases are a match to TRBD1. The length of the CDR3 is 13 residues. V lost 9 bases and J lost 9; bases outside the gene matches: 6. Germline V lookup: CDR1 LNHDA, CDR2 SQIVND (reference sequence). CDR3 DNA: TGTGCCAGCCGGGACAGGGAGATTTCACCCCTCCACTTT. This sequence encodes CASRDREISPLHF.

For the CDR3, the DNA is TGTGCCAGCAGTTACGGGACAGGGGCCGGTAACACTGAAGCTTTCTTT. This codes for CASSYGTGAGNTEAFF. V gene TRBV6-6 combines with J gene TRBJ1-1; 10 nucleotides align to TRBD1. V was clipped by 2 bases and J by 2 bases; unmatched bases: 5. Germline lookup yields CDR1 MNHNY and CDR2 SVGAGI (reference sequence). The CDR3 extends over 16 amino acids.

The chain links TRBV11-1 to TRBJ1-6, with TRBD1 matching over 10 bases. Germline V gene sequence: CDR1 SGHAT, CDR2 FQDESV (reference sequence). After removal of 3 bases from V and 8 bases from J, the junction contained 4 bases not matched to a gene. The CDR3 covers 15 residues. The CDR3 DNA reads TGTGCCAGCAGCTTTGGACAGGGGGAGTATTCACCCCTCCACTTT. Its protein product is CASSFGQGEYSPLHF.

The rearrangement uses TRBV20-1 and TRBJ1-4, with D uncertain. V was shortened by 5 bases and J by 4 bases, with 2 bases between the two germline ends. The length of the CDR3 is 10 residues. Germline V lookup: CDR1 DFQATT, CDR2 SNEGSKA (reference sequence). The CDR3 loop is CSARNEKLFF. In DNA form, the CDR3 reads TGCAGTGCTCGTAATGAAAAACTGTTTTTT.

Only a few counts were recorded for this clone. The chain combines TRBV5-4 with TRBJ2-7; D is perhaps TRBD1 (5 bases). V lost 0 bases and J lost 0, with 7 bases in between. The CDR3 runs 14 residues. Germline V gene lookup returns CDR1 SGHNT and CDR2 YYREEE (reference sequence). The CDR3 nucleotides read TGTGCCAGCAGCTTGGGGCAGGGCTCCTACGAGCAGTACTTC. Translating it yields CASSLGQGSYEQYF.

J is TRBJ2-7 and V is TRBV6-5; D uncertain. From germline, CDR1 is MNHEY and CDR2 SVGAGI. CDR3 size: 14 residues. The V end was cut by 2 bases, the J end by 3 bases, with 11 bases between. As DNA, the CDR3 is TGTGCCAGCAGTTACGTGGCCACCAGCTACGAGCAGTACTTC. It encodes CASSYVATSYEQYF.

The V gene is TRBV4-3, the J gene TRBJ2-7, with 9 bases aligning to TRBD1. This CDR3 is 14 amino acids long. The V segment lost 4 bases and the J segment 4 bases; nucleotides outside the gene matches: 5. Germline V gives CDR1 LGHNA, CDR2 YSLEER. The CDR3 DNA reads as TGCGCCAGCAGCCCTGGGACAGGGCGTTACGAGCAGTACTTC. This gives the protein CASSPGTGRYEQYF.

This chain's CDR3 is CASSTQQTKYNEQFF. The CDR3 nucleotides are TGCGCCAGCAGCACCCAACAGACTAAGTACAATGAGCAGTTCTTC. The genes are TRBV4-3 and TRBJ2-1, with D possibly matching TRBD2 (5 bases). The CDR3 spans 15 residues. The germline CDR1 and CDR2 sequences are LGHNA and YSLEER. The V end was cut by 5 bases, the J end by 4 bases, with 15 bases between.

This clone was detected a few times. The genes are TRBV7-2 and TRBJ1-2; 8 positions agree with TRBD1. V was pared by 5 bases and J by 4 bases, with 15 bases of the junction left unmatched. Germline V lookup: CDR1 SGHTA, CDR2 FQGNSA. The CDR3 is made up of 17 amino acids. As DNA, the CDR3 is TGTGCCAGCAGCCTGAAAAGACCCGGGACAGGCTTCTATGGCTACACCTTC. Translating it yields CASSLKRPGTGFYGYTF. The full variable domain, in which reference TRBV7-2 and TRBJ1-2 provide the parts outside the CDR3, is GAGVSQSPSNKVTEKGKDVELRCDPISGHTALYWYRQSLGQGLEFLIYFQGNSAPDKSGLPSDRFSAERTGGSVSTLTIQRTQQEDSAVYLCASSLKRPGTGFYGYTFGSGTRLTVV.